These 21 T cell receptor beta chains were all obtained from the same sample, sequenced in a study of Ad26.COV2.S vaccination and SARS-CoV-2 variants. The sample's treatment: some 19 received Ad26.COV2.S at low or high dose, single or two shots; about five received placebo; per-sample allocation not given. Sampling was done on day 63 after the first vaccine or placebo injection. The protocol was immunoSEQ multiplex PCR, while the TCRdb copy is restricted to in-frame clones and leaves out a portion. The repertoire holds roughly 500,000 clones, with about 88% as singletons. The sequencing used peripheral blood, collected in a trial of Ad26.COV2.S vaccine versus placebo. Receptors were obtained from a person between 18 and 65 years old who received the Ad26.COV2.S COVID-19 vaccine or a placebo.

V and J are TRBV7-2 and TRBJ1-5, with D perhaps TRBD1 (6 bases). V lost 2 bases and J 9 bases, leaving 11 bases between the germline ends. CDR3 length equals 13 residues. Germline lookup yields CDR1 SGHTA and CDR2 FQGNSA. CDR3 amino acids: CASSLRRGGPQHF. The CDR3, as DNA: TGTGCCAGCAGCTTAAGGAGGGGGGGGCCCCAGCATTTT.

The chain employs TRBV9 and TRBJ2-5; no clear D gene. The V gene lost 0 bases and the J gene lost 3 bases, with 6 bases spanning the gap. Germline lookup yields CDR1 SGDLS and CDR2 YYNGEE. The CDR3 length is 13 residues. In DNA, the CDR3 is TGTGCCAGCAGCGTAGTACCTAAAGAGACCCAGTACTTC. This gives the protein CASSVVPKETQYF.

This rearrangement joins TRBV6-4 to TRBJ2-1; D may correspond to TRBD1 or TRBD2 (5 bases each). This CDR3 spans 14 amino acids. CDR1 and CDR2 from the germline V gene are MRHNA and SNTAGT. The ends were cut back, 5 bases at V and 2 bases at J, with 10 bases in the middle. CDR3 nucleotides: TGTGCCAGCAGTAGTCCGGGACCCTACAATGAGCAGTTCTTC. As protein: CASSSPGPYNEQFF.

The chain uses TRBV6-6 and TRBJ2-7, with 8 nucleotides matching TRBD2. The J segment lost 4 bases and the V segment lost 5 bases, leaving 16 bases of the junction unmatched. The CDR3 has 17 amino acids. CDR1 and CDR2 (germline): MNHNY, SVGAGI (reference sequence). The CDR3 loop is CASSPREGGRGVYEQYV. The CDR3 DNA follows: TGTGCCAGCAGTCCCCGGGAGGGCGGGAGAGGGGTTTACGAGCAGTACGTC.

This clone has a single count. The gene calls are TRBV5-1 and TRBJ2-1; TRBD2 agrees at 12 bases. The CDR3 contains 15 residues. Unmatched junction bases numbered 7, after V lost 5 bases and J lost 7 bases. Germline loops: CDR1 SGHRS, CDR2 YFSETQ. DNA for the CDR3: TGCGCCAGCAGTTCCGGGACTAGCGGGCTTAATGAGCAGTTCTTC. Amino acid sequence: CASSSGTSGLNEQFF. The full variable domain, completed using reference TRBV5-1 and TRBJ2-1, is KAGVTQTPRYLIKTRGQQVTLSCSPISGHRSVSWYQQTPGQGLQFLFEYFSETQRNKGNFPGRFSGRQFSNSRSEMNVSTLELGDSALYLCASSSGTSGLNEQFFGPGTRLTVL.

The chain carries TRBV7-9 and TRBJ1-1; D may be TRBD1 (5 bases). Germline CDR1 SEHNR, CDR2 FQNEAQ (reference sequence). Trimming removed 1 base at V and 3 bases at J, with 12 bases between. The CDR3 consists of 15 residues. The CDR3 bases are TGTGCCAGCAGCTTAGGCCCAGGGAGGGACACTGAAGCTTTCTTT. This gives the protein CASSLGPGRDTEAFF. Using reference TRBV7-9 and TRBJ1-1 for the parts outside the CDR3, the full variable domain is DTGVSQNPRHKITKRGQNVTFRCDPISEHNRLYWYRQTLGQGPEFLTYFQNEAQLEKSRLLSDRFSAERPKGSFSTLEIQRTEQGDSAMYLCASSLGPGRDTEAFFGQGTRLTVV.

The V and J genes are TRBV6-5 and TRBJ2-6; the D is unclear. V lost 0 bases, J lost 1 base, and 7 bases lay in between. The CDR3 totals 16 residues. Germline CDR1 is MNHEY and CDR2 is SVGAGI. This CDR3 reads CASSYSTGSGANVLTF. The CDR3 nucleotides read TGTGCCAGCAGTTACTCGACGGGTTCTGGGGCCAACGTCCTGACTTTC.

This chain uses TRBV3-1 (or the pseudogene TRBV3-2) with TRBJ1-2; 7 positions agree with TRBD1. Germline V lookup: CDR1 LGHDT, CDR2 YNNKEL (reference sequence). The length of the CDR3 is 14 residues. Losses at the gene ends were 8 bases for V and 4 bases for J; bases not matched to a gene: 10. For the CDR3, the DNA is TGTGCCAGCTCAACAGGGGATGGAGCCTATGGCTACACCTTC. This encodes CASSTGDGAYGYTF.

The CDR3 region has the DNA TGTGCCATCGCTCCGGGACCGGACCCCGGAACTTCCCAGTACTTC. Encoded protein: CAIAPGPDPGTSQYF. The chain links TRBV10-3 to TRBJ2-5; D may be TRBD1 or TRBD2 (5 bases each). CDR3 length: 15 amino acids. Germline CDR1 ENHRY, CDR2 SYGVKD. Trimming removed 8 bases from V and 9 bases from J, with 25 bases in between.

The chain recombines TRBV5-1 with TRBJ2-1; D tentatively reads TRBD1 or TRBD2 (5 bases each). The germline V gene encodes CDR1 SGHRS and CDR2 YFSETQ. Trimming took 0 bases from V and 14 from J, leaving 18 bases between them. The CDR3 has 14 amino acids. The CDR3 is CASSLEYGGGTEFF. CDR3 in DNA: TGCGCCAGCAGCTTGGAGTATGGTGGGGGAACTGAGTTCTTC.

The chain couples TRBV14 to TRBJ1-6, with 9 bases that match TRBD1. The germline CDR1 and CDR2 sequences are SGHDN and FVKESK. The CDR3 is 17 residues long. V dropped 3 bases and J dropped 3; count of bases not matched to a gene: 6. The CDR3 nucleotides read TGTGCCAGCAGCCAGGAAATGACAGGGGGCTATAATTCACCCCTCCACTTT. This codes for CASSQEMTGGYNSPLHF.

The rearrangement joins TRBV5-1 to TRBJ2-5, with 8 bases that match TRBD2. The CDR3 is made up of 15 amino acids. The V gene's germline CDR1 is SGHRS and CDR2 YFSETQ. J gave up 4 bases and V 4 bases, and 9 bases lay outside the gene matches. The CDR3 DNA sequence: TGCGCCAGCAGCCCCGGGCCAGCGGGGGCAGAGACCCAGTACTTC. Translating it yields CASSPGPAGAETQYF.

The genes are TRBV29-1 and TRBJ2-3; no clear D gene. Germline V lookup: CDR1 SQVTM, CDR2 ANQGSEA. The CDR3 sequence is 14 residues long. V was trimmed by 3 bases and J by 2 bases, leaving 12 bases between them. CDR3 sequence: CSVEVRVFTDTQYF. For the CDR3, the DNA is TGCAGCGTTGAGGTCCGGGTCTTCACAGATACGCAGTATTTT.

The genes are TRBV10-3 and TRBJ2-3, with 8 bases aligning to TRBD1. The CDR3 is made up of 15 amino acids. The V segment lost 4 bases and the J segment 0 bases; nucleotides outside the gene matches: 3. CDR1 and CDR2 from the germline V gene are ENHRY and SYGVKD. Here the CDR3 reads CAISGDRGSTDTQYF. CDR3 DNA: TGTGCCATCAGTGGAGACAGGGGTAGCACAGATACGCAGTATTTT.

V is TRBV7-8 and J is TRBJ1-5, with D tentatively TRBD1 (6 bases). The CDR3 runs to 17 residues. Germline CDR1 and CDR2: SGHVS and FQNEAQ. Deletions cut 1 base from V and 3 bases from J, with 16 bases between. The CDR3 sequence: CASSLGFPRDINQPQHF. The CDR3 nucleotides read TGTGCCAGCAGCTTAGGTTTCCCGCGGGACATCAATCAGCCCCAGCATTTT.

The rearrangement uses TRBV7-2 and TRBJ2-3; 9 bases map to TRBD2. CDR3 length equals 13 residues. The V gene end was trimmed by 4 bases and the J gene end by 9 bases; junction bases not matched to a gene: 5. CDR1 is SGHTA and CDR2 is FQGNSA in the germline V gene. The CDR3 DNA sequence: TGTGCCAGCAGCTCTCTGACTAGCGGAACGCAGTATTTT. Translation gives CASSSLTSGTQYF.

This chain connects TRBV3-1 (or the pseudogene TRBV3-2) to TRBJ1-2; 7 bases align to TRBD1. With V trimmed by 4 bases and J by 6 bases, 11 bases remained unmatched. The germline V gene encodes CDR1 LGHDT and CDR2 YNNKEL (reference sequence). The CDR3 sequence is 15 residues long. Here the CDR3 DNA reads TGTGCCAGCAGCCCCCGGGGAGGGGGCTTAAATGGCTACACCTTC. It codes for CASSPRGGGLNGYTF.

The CDR3 reads CASSLGVQVNQPQHF. The DNA of the CDR3 is TGTGCCAGCAGTTTGGGGGTGCAGGTCAATCAGCCCCAGCATTTT. The genes are TRBV28 and TRBJ1-5, with a possible D match to TRBD1 (5 bases). The CDR3 runs to 15 residues. Germline loops: CDR1 MDHEN, CDR2 SYDVKM. Between the trimmed V and J ends, which lost 3 bases and 3 bases, there was a span of 12 bases.

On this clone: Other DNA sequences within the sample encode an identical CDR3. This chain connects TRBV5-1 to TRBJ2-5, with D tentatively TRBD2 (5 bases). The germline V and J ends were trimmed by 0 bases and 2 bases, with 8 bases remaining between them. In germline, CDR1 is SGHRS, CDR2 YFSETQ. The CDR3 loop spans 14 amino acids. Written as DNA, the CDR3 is TGCGCCAGCAGCTTGGGGGCGGGTCAAGAGACCCAGTACTTC. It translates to CASSLGAGQETQYF.

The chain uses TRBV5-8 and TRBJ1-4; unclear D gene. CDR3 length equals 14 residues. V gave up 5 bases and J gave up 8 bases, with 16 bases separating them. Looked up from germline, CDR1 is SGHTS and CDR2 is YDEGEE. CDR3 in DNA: TGTGCCAGCAGACACAACCGGGTAACCGAAAAACTGTTTTTT. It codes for CASRHNRVTEKLFF.

CDR3 sequence reads: CASSPPTDNSPLHF. CDR3 bases: TGCGCCAGCAGCCCTCCGACAGATAATTCACCCCTCCACTTT. This rearrangement joins TRBV5-1 to TRBJ1-6, with D possibly being TRBD1 (5 bases). This CDR3 is built from 14 residues. Germline CDR1 reads SGHRS; CDR2 reads YFSETQ. V lost 4 bases, J lost 5 bases, and 10 bases lay in between. The whole variable domain, filled in from reference TRBV5-1 and TRBJ1-6, reads KAGVTQTPRYLIKTRGQQVTLSCSPISGHRSVSWYQQTPGQGLQFLFEYFSETQRNKGNFPGRFSGRQFSNSRSEMNVSTLELGDSALYLCASSPPTDNSPLHFGNGTRLTVT.